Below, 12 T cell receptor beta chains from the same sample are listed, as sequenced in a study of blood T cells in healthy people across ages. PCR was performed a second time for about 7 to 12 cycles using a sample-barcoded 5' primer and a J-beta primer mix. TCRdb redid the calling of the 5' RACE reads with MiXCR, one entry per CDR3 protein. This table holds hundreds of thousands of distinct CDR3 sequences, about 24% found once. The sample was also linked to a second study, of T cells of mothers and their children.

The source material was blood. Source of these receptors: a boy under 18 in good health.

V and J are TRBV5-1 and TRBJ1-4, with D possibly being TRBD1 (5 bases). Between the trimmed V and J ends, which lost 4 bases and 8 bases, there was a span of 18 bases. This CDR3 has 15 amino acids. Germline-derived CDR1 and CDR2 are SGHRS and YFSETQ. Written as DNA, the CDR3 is TGCGCCAGCAGCGATGGGACGGTCAGAGGGGAAAAACTGTTTTTT. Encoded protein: CASSDGTVRGEKLFF.

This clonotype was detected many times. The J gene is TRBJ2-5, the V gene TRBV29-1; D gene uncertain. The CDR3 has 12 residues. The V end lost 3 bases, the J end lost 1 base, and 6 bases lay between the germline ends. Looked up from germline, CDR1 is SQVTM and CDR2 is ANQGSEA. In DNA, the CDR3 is TGCAGCGTTGACCCGGGCCAAGAGACCCAGTACTTC. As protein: CSVDPGQETQYF.

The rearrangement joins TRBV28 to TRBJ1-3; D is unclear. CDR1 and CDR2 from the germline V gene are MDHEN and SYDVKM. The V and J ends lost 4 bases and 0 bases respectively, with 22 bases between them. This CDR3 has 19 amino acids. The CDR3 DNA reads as TGTGCCAGCAGTTGGTTAGGGCCGGGCCCCGAGGTCTCTGGAAACACCATATATTTT. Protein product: CASSWLGPGPEVSGNTIYF. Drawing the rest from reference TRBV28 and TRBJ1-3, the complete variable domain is DVKVTQSSRYLVKRTGEKVFLECVQDMDHENMFWYRQDPGLGLRLIYFSYDVKMKEKGDIPEGYSVSREKKERFSLILESASTNQTSMYLCASSWLGPGPEVSGNTIYFGEGSWLTVV.

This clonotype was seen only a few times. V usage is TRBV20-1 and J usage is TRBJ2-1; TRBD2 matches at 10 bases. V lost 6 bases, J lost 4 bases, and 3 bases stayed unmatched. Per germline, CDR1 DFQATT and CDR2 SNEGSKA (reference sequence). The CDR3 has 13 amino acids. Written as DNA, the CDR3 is TGCAGTGCAGGGACTAGCGAGTACAATGAGCAGTTCTTC. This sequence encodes CSAGTSEYNEQFF.

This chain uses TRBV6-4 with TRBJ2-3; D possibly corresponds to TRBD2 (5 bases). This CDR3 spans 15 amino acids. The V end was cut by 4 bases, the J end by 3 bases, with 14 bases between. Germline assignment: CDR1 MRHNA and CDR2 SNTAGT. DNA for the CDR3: TGTGCCAGCAGTGGTCGAGGGAGAGGGACAGATACGCAGTATTTT. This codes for CASSGRGRGTDTQYF.

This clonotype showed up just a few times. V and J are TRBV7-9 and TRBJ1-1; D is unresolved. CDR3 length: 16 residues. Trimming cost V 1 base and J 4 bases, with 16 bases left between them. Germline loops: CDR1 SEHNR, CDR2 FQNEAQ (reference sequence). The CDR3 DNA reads TGTGCCAGCAGCTTAGGCGTCCGGGGTCGGGGCACTGAAGCTTTCTTT. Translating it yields CASSLGVRGRGTEAFF. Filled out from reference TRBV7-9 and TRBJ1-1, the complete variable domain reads DTGVSQNPRHKITKRGQNVTFRCDPISEHNRLYWYRQTLGQGPEFLTYFQNEAQLEKSRLLSDRFSAERPKGSFSTLEIQRTEQGDSAMYLCASSLGVRGRGTEAFFGQGTRLTVV.

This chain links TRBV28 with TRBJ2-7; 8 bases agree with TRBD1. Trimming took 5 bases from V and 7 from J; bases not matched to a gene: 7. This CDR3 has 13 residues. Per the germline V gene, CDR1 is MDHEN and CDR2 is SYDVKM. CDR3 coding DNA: TGTGCCAGCAGTCCTCAGGACAGGGCGGAGCAGTACTTC. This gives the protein CASSPQDRAEQYF.

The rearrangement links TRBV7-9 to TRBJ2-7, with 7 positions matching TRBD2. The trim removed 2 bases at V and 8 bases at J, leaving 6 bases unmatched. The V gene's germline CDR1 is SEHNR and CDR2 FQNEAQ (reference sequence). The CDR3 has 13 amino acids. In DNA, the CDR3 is TGTGCCAGCAGCTTATCGACTAGCTCGCAGCAGTACTTC. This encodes CASSLSTSSQQYF.

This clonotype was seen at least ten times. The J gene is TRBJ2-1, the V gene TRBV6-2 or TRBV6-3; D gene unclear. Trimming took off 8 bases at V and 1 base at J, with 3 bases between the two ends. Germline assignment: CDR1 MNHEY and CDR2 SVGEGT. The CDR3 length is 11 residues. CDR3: CASLSYNEQFF. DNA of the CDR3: TGTGCCAGCCTTTCCTACAATGAGCAGTTCTTC.

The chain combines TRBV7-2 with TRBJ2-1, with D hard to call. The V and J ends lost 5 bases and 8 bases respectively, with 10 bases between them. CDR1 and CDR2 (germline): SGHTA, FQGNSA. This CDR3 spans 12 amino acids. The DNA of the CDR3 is TGTGCCAGCAGCACTTCCCTCGATGAGCAGTTCTTC. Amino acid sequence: CASSTSLDEQFF.

CDR3 nucleotide sequence: TGTGTACGGGGGGTCTCAGGGACGTCTAGCACAGATACGCAGTATTTT. Translated: CVRGVSGTSSTDTQYF. V usage is TRBV27 and J usage is TRBJ2-3; 7 nucleotides align to TRBD2. This CDR3 is built from 16 residues. CDR1 MNHEY and CDR2 SMNVEV come from the germline V gene (reference sequence).

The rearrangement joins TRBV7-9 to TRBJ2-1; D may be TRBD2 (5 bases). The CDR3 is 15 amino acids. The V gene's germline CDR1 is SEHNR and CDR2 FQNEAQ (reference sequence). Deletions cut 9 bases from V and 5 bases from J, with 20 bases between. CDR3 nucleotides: TGTGCCAGGGAGGATTGGCAGATCTCTGACAATGAGCAGTTCTTC. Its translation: CAREDWQISDNEQFF.